The 21 T cell receptor beta chains given below trace back to one sample, sequenced in a study of cytomegalovirus exposure and HLA in healthy donors (dated by TCRdb to 2015 to 2018). Receptor libraries were prepared by the immunoSEQ multiplex PCR assay. For the multiplex PCR, a mixture combining 60 forward primers for TCR Vbeta segments and 13 reverse primers for TCR Jbeta segments was used. TCRdb's version of the immuneACCESS table is confined to in-frame rearrangements and falls short of the full clone set. An unresolved V gene accounts for under half of the shortfall where checked; the remainder is of unknown origin. For this sample the table gives approximately 180,000 clones, of which 79% were detected only once. The top ten constitute more than 1.5% of the sample. The sequenced sample consisted of PBMCs. These receptors originate from a woman aged 50 to 60 in good health and CMV-seronegative.

The chain combines TRBV7-2 with TRBJ2-7; 7 bases agree with TRBD1. The germline gives CDR1 SGHTA, CDR2 FQGNSA. This CDR3 spans 15 amino acids. V shed 1 base and J 1 base; nucleotides not matched to a gene: 4. CDR3 loop: CASSLETGLSYEQYF. The CDR3 DNA sequence: TGTGCCAGCAGCTTAGAGACAGGGCTGTCCTACGAGCAGTACTTC.

The chain recombines TRBV7-9 with TRBJ1-3, with a tentative D call TRBD1 (5 bases). The V gene's germline CDR1 is SEHNR and CDR2 FQNEAQ (reference sequence). Trimming took off 5 bases at V and 0 bases at J, with 11 bases between the two ends. The CDR3 has 15 residues. CDR3 amino acids: CASSPAGRSGNTIYF. The CDR3 DNA is TGTGCCAGCAGCCCCGCGGGGCGCTCTGGAAACACCATATATTTT.

V and J are TRBV5-1 and TRBJ2-7, with no clear D. This CDR3 is built from 14 residues. V was clipped by 1 base and J by 0 bases, with 8 bases between them. Germline loops: CDR1 SGHRS, CDR2 YFSETQ. As DNA, the CDR3 is TGCGCCAGCAGCTTGTACAGCTACTCCTACGAGCAGTACTTC. Translation gives CASSLYSYSYEQYF.

CDR3 in amino acids: CASSFQFLKETQYF. CDR3 in DNA: TGCGCCAGCAGCTTTCAGTTTTTGAAAGAGACCCAGTACTTC. This sequence joins TRBV5-1 and TRBJ2-5; D uncertain. From germline, CDR1 is SGHRS and CDR2 YFSETQ. This CDR3 contains 14 residues. V lost 2 bases to trimming and J lost 3 bases, with 11 bases between them.

The V gene is TRBV6-5, the J gene TRBJ1-2; the match to TRBD1 covers 7 bases. The germline V gene has CDR1 MNHEY and CDR2 SVGAGI. The CDR3 has 15 amino acids. J lost 0 bases, V lost 6 bases, and 7 bases had no gene match. CDR3 in amino acids: CASRATGTANYGYTF. CDR3 in DNA: TGTGCCAGCAGAGCCACCGGGACAGCTAACTATGGCTACACCTTC.

This clone has just a few counts. The chain links TRBV27 to TRBJ2-7, with 9 bases matching TRBD2. CDR3 length: 15 amino acids. The V gene end was trimmed by 2 bases and the J gene end by 6 bases; junction bases not matched to a gene: 8. CDR1 is MNHEY, CDR2 SMNVEV, per germline (reference sequence). The CDR3 DNA follows: TGTGCCAGCAGTTTAGGGGGACTAGCCGGGCTCGAGCAGTACTTC. Protein sequence: CASSLGGLAGLEQYF.

The chain employs TRBV7-2 and TRBJ2-5, with 10 bases lining up with TRBD2. The J call may be mistaken, given a closer DNA end match to TRBJ2-7. The CDR3 has 15 amino acids. Germline CDR1 and CDR2: SGHTA and FQGNSA. Here the CDR3 reads CASSRATSGDYEQYF. The CDR3 region has the DNA TGTGCCAGCAGCCGAGCTACTAGCGGGGACTACGAGCAGTACTTC.

The sample holds one count of this clone. The V and J genes are TRBV29-1 and TRBJ2-1; unclear D gene. The germline CDR1 and CDR2 sequences are SQVTM and ANQGSEA. Trimming took 5 bases from V and 0 from J, leaving 11 bases between them. The CDR3 has 14 amino acids. The CDR3: CSVPNPSSYNEQFF. The CDR3 nucleotides read TGCAGCGTTCCCAACCCGAGCTCCTACAATGAGCAGTTCTTC.

The chain combines TRBV6-1 with TRBJ1-5; the match to TRBD1 covers 8 bases. Germline trimming cut 4 bases from V and 6 bases from J; bases unmatched to any gene: 5. This CDR3 spans 14 amino acids. CDR1 and CDR2 (germline): MNHNS, SASEGT. CDR3 in DNA: TGTGCCAGCAGTGGGGCAGGGGGCAGTCAGCCCCAGCATTTT. Its translation: CASSGAGGSQPQHF.

This clone was found once. The V and J genes are TRBV27 and TRBJ2-3, with D perhaps TRBD1 (6 bases). V shed 5 bases and J shed 4 bases, with 13 bases lying between them. Germline CDR1 is MNHEY and CDR2 is SMNVEV (reference sequence). The CDR3 extends over 14 amino acids. This CDR3 reads CASSADRRSDTQYF. The CDR3 DNA is TGTGCCAGCAGTGCCGACAGGAGATCAGATACGCAGTATTTT.

This sequence joins TRBV19 and TRBJ2-3; D uncertain. The CDR3 is made up of 11 amino acids. Deletions cut 4 bases from V and 5 bases from J, with 4 bases between. The germline gives CDR1 LNHDA, CDR2 SQIVND (reference sequence). CDR3 sequence: CASSTRDTQYF. The CDR3 region has the DNA TGTGCCAGTAGTACTAGAGATACGCAGTATTTT. The full variable domain, its missing parts supplied by reference TRBV19 and TRBJ2-3, is DGGITQSPKYLFRKEGQNVTLSCEQNLNHDAMYWYRQDPGQGLRLIYYSQIVNDFQKGDIAEGYSVSREKKESFPLTVTSAQKNPTAFYLCASSTRDTQYFGPGTRLTVL.

The J gene is TRBJ2-5, the V gene TRBV5-5; D unresolved. V was cut by 1 base and J by 1 base, with 11 bases left in between. CDR3 size: 15 residues. The germline V gene encodes CDR1 SGHKS and CDR2 YYEKEE (reference sequence). In DNA, the CDR3 is TGTGCCAGCAGCTTGTTTCCGGGTTTCCAAGAGACCCAGTACTTC. This gives the protein CASSLFPGFQETQYF. Looking up the rest from reference TRBV5-5 and TRBJ2-5 gives the full variable domain: DAGVTQSPTHLIKTRGQQVTLRCSPISGHKSVSWYQQVLGQGPQFIFQYYEKEERGRGNFPDRFSARQFPNYSSELNVNALLLGDSALYLCASSLFPGFQETQYFGPGTRLLVL.

The chain is built from TRBV7-6 and TRBJ2-3; TRBD1 matches 8 bases. The CDR3 length is 16 residues. CDR1 is SGHVS and CDR2 is FNYEAQ in the germline V gene. J was trimmed by 5 bases and V by 3 bases; bases with no gene match: 10. The CDR3 spells CASSFSEARGRDTQYF. CDR3 sequence (DNA): TGTGCCAGCAGCTTTTCTGAGGCCAGGGGGCGAGATACGCAGTATTTT.

This chain links TRBV18 with TRBJ2-5; 14 bases fit TRBD2. With 1 base clipped from V and 1 base from J, the junction kept 5 bases outside the gene matches. Germline V gives CDR1 KGHSH, CDR2 LQKENI. This CDR3 spans 18 amino acids. CDR3 nucleotide sequence: TGTGCCAGCTCACCACGGGGACTAGCGGGAGACGTCCAAGAGACCCAGTACTTC. Its translation: CASSPRGLAGDVQETQYF. The entire variable domain, with the rest obtained from reference TRBV18 and TRBJ2-5, is as follows: NAGVMQNPRHLVRRRGQEARLRCSPMKGHSHVYWYRQLPEEGLKFMVYLQKENIIDESGMPKERFSAEFPKEGPSILRIQQVVRGDSAAYFCASSPRGLAGDVQETQYFGPGTRLLVL.

Here the CDR3 reads CASSLSQGGVGYTF. The CDR3 coding sequence is TGTGCCAGCAGTTTATCCCAGGGAGGAGTTGGCTACACCTTC. This chain uses TRBV27 with TRBJ1-2; the D gene is possibly TRBD1 (5 bases). Trimming cost V 0 bases and J 7 bases, with 12 bases left between them. Looked up from germline, CDR1 is MNHEY and CDR2 is SMNVEV (reference sequence). This CDR3 has 14 residues.

The rearrangement uses TRBV5-6 and TRBJ2-1; 10 bases map to TRBD2. This CDR3 comprises 16 residues. The trim removed 4 bases at V and 0 bases at J, leaving 4 bases unmatched. CDR1 is SGHDT, CDR2 YYEEEE, per germline. CDR3 sequence reads: CASSKLAGGSYNEQFF. The CDR3 DNA reads as TGTGCCAGCAGCAAATTAGCGGGGGGCTCCTACAATGAGCAGTTCTTC.

The V call is TRBV27, the J call TRBJ1-1; D gene ambiguous. There are 14 residues in the CDR3. Trimming left V 0 bases short and J 4 bases short, with 9 bases between. Germline V gene sequence: CDR1 MNHEY, CDR2 SMNVEV (reference sequence). CDR3 in amino acids: CASSLSSRFTEAFF. CDR3 bases: TGTGCCAGCAGTTTATCTTCCAGGTTCACTGAAGCTTTCTTT.

The rearrangement links TRBV9 to TRBJ2-2; D perhaps matches TRBD1 (6 bases). Trimming shortened V by 4 bases and J by 0 bases, and 16 bases separated the two germline ends. Germline loops: CDR1 SGDLS, CDR2 YYNGEE. CDR3 length equals 17 residues. The CDR3 nucleotides are TGTGCCAGCAGCCTCCCCCCGGGACATTCGAACACCGGGGAGCTGTTTTTT. Protein: CASSLPPGHSNTGELFF.

The genes are TRBV6-1 and TRBJ1-3; TRBD1 agrees at 12 bases. CDR3 length: 15 residues. Germline CDR1 is MNHNS and CDR2 is SASEGT. The CDR3 bases are TGTGCGGGGACAGGGGGCTTCTTCTCTGGAAACACCATATATTTT. Amino acids: CAGTGGFFSGNTIYF.

The J gene is TRBJ1-2, the V gene TRBV18, with 7 bases lining up with TRBD1. This CDR3 has 16 amino acids. Germline V gene data show CDR1 as KGHSH and CDR2 as LQKENI. The junction had 14 bases not matched to a gene; V was cut back by 2 bases and J by 8 bases. CDR3: CASSPAVRTGPGGYTF. The CDR3 DNA reads as TGTGCCAGCTCACCAGCCGTGAGGACAGGCCCGGGAGGCTACACCTTC.

This clone has only a few counts. The rearrangement uses TRBV29-1 and TRBJ2-7; TRBD1 matches at 8 bases. Looked up from germline, CDR1 is SQVTM and CDR2 is ANQGSEA. The CDR3 runs 13 residues. Trimming took 6 bases from V and 7 from J; bases not matched to a gene: 11. The CDR3 sequence is CSVSGTGFGEQYF. CDR3 DNA sequence: TGCAGCGTATCCGGGACAGGTTTCGGAGAGCAGTACTTC.